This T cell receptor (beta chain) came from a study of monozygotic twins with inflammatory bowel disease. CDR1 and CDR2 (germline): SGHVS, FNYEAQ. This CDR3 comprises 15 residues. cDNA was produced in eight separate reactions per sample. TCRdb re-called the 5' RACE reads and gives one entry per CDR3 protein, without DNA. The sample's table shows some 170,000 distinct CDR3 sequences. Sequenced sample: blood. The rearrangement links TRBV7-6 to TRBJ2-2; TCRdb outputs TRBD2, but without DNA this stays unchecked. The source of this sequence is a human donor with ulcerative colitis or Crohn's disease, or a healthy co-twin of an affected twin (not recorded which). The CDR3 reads CASSTSGSDTGELFF.